One T cell receptor beta chain is described in this entry. Its cognate antigen is unknown. The data derive from a study of persistence of HIV-infected CD4 T cells. Study-wide findings and caveats: Degenerate expanded CDR3beta sequences were enriched among CMV- and Gag-responding cells.

Germline lookup yields CDR1 MNHEY and CDR2 SVGAGI. V was trimmed by 2 bases and J by 1 base, leaving 8 bases between them. The CDR3 runs to 15 residues. Sequencing used immunoSEQ version 4 in survey mode. The data were produced by immunoSEQ multiplex PCR, yet TCRdb's version contains in-frame clones alone and is incomplete. Of tens of thousands of clones listed, more than 70% are singletons. Cells were stimulated with CMV-infected fibroblast lysates at 10 ug/mL. CD40L-negative CD69-negative CD45RO-high memory CD4+ T cells were sorted as populations depleted of antigen-responding cells. Suppressive ART was started during chronic HIV-1 infection in these adults. Undetectable plasma HIV-1 RNA below 50 copies/mL lasted at least 4 years.

The source was CD4+ T cells sorted from PBMCs after roughly 20-hour stimulation, collected from a patient who received antiretroviral therapy. This receptor was obtained from an adult man with HIV who was CMV-seropositive. The chain combines TRBV6-5 with TRBJ2-2; tentatively, D is TRBD1 or TRBD2 (5 bases each). CDR3 DNA sequence: TGTGCCAGCAGTTACGGGACCGGGAACACCGGGGAGCTGTTTTTT. Amino acid sequence: CASSYGTGNTGELFF.